In this sample, the clone carrying this T cell receptor (beta chain) turned up many times. What it recognizes is unknown. One end of the junction varies from germline; a read error may be responsible. Time point noted: newly diagnosed GD, antithyroid drugs for less than 3 months. Preparation of the TCR library used RNA extracted from PBMCs. This sample was included in a study of regulatory T cells in long-lasting Graves disease. Study at large: For under 3 months, newly diagnosed Graves' patients had been taking antithyroid drugs. The study's findings and limits: Persistent patients had a count of shared public clonotypes (about 2,700) that exceeded that of new patients (approximately 1,000). Persistent Graves' cases showed lower TCR diversity than newly diagnosed cases. Analysis covered peripheral blood alone, not thyroid tissue.

Relying on iRepertoire HTBI primers and Arm-PCR of CDR3 regions, the team built TCR beta libraries. Using its own MiXCR run on the multiplex PCR reads, TCRdb lists one record per CDR3 protein. Of hundreds of thousands of distinct CDR3 sequences listed, about a sixth are singletons. The CDR3 covers 11 residues. Germline assignment: CDR1 SEHNR and CDR2 FQNEAQ (reference sequence). The rearrangement links TRBV7-9 to TRBJ1-5; maybe TRBD1 (6 bases). Sequenced material: peripheral blood mononuclear cells (PBMCs), taken at new diagnosis, from a patient treated with antithyroid drugs. The source is a female donor with Graves disease. CDR3 sequence (DNA): TGTGCCAGCAGCCAAGGGGGGGGAAAGGATTTT. It yields the protein CASSQGGGKDF.